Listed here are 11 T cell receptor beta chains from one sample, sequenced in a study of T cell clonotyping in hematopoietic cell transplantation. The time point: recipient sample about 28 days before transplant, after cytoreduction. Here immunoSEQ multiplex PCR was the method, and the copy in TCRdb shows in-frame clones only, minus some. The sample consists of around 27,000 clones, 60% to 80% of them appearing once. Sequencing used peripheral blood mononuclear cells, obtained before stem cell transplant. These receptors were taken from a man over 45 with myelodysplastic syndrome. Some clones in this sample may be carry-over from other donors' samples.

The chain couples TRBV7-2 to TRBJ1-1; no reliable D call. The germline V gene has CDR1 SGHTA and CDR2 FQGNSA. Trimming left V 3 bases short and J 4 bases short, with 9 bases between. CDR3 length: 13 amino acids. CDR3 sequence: CASSLNSPTEAFF. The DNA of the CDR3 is TGTGCCAGCAGCTTGAATTCCCCCACTGAAGCTTTCTTT.

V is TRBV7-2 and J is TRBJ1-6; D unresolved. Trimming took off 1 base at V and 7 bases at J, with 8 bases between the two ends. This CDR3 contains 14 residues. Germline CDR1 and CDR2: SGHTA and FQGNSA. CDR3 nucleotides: TGTGCCAGCAGCTTAGAACTCGGGAATTCACCCCTCCACTTT. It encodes CASSLELGNSPLHF.

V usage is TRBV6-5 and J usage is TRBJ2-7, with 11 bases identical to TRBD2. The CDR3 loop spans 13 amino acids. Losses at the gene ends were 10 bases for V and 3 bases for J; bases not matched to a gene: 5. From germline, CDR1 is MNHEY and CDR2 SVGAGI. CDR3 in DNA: TGTGCCACCTCCACTAGCGGGAGCTACGAGCAGTACTTC. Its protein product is CATSTSGSYEQYF.

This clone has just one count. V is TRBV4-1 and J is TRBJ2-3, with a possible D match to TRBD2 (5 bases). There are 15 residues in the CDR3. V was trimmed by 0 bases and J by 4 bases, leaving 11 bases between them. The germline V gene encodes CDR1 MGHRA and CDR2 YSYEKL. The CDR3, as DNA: TGCGCCAGCAGCCAAGATCAGCGGCGGGCAGATACGCAGTATTTT. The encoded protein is CASSQDQRRADTQYF.

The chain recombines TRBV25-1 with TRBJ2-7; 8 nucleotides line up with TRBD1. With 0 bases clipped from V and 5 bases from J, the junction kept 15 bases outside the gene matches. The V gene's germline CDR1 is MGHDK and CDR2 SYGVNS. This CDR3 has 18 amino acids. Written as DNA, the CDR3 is TGTGCCAGCAGTGAATATCGAGAGGACAGGGTTACAGTAAACGAGCAGTACTTC. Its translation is CASSEYREDRVTVNEQYF.

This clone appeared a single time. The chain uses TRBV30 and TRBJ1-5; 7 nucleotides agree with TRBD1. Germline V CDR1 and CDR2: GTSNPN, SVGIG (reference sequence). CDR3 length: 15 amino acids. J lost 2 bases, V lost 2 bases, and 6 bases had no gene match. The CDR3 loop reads CAWSSAGGGNQPQHF. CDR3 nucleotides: TGTGCCTGGAGTTCGGCAGGGGGAGGCAATCAGCCCCAGCATTTT.

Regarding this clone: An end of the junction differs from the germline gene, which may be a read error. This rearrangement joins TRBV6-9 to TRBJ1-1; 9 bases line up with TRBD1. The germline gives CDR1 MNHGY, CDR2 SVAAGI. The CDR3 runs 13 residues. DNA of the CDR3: TGTGCCAGCAGGGACAGGGGCCACACTGAAGCTTTCTTC. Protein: CASRDRGHTEAFF.

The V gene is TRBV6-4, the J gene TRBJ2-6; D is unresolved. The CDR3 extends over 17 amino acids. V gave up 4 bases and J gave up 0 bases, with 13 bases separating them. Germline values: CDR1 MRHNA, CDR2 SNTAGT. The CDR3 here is CASSGVQFHSGANVLTF. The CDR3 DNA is TGTGCCAGCAGTGGTGTCCAGTTCCACTCTGGGGCCAACGTCCTGACTTTC.

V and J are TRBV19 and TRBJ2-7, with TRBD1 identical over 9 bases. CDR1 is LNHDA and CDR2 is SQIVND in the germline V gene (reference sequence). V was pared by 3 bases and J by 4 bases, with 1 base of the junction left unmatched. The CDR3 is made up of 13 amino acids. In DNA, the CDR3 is TGTGCCAGTAGTATGGACAGGGGATACGAGCAGTACTTC. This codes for CASSMDRGYEQYF.

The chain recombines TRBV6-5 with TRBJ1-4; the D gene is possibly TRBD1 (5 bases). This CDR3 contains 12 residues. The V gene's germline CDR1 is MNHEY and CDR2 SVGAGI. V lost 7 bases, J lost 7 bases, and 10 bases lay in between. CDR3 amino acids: CASTSGSEKLFF. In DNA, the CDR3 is TGTGCCAGCACCTCAGGGTCTGAAAAACTGTTTTTT.

CDR3 sequence: CASSYKGGDYGYTF. The CDR3 nucleotides read TGTGCCAGCAGTTATAAGGGGGGGGACTATGGCTACACCTTC. The rearrangement uses TRBV6-5 and TRBJ1-2; D perhaps matches TRBD1 (6 bases). This CDR3 spans 14 amino acids. V dropped 3 bases and J dropped 3 bases, with 11 bases sitting between them. Per the germline V gene, CDR1 is MNHEY and CDR2 is SVGAGI.